Here is one T cell receptor (beta chain) with its context. Antigen unknown. The sample comes from a study of T-cell memory formation after mild COVID-19. Whole-study context: Largely donor-specific sequence clusters came from a couple of donors. Overall study findings and caveats: Chiefly within CM and EM were the contracting CD4+ clones; CD8+ ones were within EMRA. The appearance of some responding clones in pre-infection memory suggested that cross-reactive memory joined.

Trimming removed 6 bases from V and 3 bases from J, with 15 bases in between. The germline CDR1 and CDR2 sequences are SEHNR and FQNEAQ (reference sequence). The CDR3 totals 14 residues. MiXCR, run by TCRdb on the 5' RACE reads, gives a single entry per CDR3 protein. Of about 110,000 distinct CDR3 sequences in the sample, approximately 13% were seen once. The source is an adult woman who had mild COVID-19 (a few samples of this study predate the infection). Cell type and time point are not known. Sample: PBMCs or a T cell subset sorted from them (not recorded which). This chain uses TRBV7-9 with TRBJ2-7; D is perhaps TRBD2 (5 bases). This chain's CDR3 is CASSSDFTFYEQYF. CDR3 bases: TGTGCCAGCAGTTCGGACTTCACCTTCTACGAGCAGTACTTC.